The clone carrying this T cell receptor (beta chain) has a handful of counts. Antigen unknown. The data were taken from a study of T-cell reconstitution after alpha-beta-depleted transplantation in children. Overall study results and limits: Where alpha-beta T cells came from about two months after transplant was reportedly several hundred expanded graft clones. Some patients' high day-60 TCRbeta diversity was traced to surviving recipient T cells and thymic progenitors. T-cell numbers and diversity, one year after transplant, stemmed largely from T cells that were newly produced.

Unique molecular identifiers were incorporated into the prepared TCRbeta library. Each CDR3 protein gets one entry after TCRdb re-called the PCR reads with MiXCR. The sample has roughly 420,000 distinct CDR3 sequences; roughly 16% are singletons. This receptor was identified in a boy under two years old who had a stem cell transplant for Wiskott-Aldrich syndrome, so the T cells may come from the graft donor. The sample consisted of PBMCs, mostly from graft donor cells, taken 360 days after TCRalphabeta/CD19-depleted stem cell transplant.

CDR3 in DNA: TGTGCCAGCAGTTTGCAGGGGCCGTACTCCTACGAGCAGTACTTC. Translating gives CASSLQGPYSYEQYF. This rearrangement joins TRBV27 to TRBJ2-7; tentative D call: TRBD1 (6 bases). This CDR3 is built from 15 residues. The germline V and J ends were trimmed by 3 bases and 0 bases, with 12 bases remaining between them. Germline V CDR1 and CDR2: MNHEY, SMNVEV (reference sequence).